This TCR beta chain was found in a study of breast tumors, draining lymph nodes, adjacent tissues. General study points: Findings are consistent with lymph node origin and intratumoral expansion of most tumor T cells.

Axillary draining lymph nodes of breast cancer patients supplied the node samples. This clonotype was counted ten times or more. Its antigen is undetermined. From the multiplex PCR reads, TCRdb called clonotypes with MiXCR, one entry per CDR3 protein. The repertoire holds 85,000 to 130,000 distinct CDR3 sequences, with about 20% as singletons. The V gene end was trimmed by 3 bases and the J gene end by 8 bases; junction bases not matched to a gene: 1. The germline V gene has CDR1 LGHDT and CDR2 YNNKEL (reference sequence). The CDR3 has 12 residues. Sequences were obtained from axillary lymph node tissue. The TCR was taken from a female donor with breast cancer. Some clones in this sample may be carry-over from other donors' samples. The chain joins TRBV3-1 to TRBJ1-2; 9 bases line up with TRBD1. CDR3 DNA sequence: TGTGCCAGCAGCCATGACAGGGGGGGCTACACCTTC. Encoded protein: CASSHDRGGYTF. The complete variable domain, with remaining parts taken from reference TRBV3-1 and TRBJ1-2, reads DTAVSQTPKYLVTQMGNDKSIKCEQNLGHDTMYWYKQDSKKFLKIMFSYNNKELIINETVPNRFSPKSPDKAHLNLHINSLELGDSAVYFCASSHDRGGYTFGSGTRLTVV.